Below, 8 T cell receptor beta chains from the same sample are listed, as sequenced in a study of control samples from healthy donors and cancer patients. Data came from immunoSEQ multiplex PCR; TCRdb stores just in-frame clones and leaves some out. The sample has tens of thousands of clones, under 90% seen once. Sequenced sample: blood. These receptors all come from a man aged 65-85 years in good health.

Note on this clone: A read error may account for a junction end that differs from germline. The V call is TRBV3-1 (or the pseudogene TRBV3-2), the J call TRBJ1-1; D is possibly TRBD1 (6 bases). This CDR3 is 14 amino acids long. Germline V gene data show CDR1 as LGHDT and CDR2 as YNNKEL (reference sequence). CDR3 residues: CASSQGRSHARGVF. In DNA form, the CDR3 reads TGTGCCAGCAGCCAAGGCCGGAGCCATGCGAGGGGGGTCTTT.

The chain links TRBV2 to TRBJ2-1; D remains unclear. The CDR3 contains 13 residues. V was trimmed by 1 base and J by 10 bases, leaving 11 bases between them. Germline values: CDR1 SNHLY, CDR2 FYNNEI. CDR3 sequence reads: CASSEVELEEQFF. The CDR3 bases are TGTGCCAGCAGTGAAGTGGAGCTAGAAGAGCAGTTCTTC. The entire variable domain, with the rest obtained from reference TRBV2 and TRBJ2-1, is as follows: EPEVTQTPSHQVTQMGQEVILRCVPISNHLYFYWYRQILGQKVEFLVSFYNNEISEKSEIFDDQFSVERPDGSNFTLKIRSTKLEDSAMYFCASSEVELEEQFFGPGTRLTVL.

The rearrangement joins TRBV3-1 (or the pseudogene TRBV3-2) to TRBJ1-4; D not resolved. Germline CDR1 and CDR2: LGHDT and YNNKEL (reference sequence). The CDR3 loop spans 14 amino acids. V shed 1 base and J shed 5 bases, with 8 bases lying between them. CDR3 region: CASSQGSQNEKLFF. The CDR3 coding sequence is TGTGCCAGCAGCCAAGGATCACAGAATGAAAAACTGTTTTTT.

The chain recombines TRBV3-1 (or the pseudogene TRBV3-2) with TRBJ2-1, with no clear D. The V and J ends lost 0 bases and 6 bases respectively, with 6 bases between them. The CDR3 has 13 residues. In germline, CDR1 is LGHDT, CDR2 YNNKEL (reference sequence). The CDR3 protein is CASSQDYLNEQFF. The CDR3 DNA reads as TGTGCCAGCAGCCAAGATTATCTCAATGAGCAGTTCTTC.

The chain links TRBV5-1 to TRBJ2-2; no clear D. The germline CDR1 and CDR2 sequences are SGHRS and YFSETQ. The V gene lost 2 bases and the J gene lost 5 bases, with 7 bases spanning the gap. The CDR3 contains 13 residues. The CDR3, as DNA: TGCGCCAGCAGCTTAGTCGGAACCGGGGAGCTGTTTTTT. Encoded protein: CASSLVGTGELFF.

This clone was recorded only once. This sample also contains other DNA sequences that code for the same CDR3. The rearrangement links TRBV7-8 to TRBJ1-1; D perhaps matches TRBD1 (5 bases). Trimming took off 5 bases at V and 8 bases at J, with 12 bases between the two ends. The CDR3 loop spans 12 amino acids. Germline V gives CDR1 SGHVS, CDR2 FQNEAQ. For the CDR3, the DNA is TGTGCCAGCAGCATCTCAGGGACCGAAGCTTTCTTT. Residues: CASSISGTEAFF. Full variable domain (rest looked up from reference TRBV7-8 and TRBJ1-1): GAGVSQSPRYKVAKRGQDVALRCDPISGHVSLFWYQQALGQGPEFLTYFQNEAQLDKSGLPSDRFFAERPEGSVSTLKIQRTQQEDSAVYLCASSISGTEAFFGQGTRLTVV.

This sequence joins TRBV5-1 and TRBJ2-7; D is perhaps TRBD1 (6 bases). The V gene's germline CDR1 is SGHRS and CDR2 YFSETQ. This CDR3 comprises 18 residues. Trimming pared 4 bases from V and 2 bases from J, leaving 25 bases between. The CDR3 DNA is TGCGCCAGCAGCGCTTTCTCTCTGGACAGTGGGGTCCCCTACGAGCAGTACTTC. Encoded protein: CASSAFSLDSGVPYEQYF.

The CDR3 spells CASSQGTPSADTQYF. The CDR3 nucleotides read TGTGCCAGCAGCCAAGGGACCCCATCGGCAGATACGCAGTATTTT. The J gene is TRBJ2-3, the V gene TRBV3-1 (or the pseudogene TRBV3-2); D is ambiguous. The ends were cut back, 1 base at V and 4 bases at J, with 12 bases in the middle. Germline V gene lookup returns CDR1 LGHDT and CDR2 YNNKEL (reference sequence). The CDR3 is 15 residues long.